This T cell receptor beta chain was captured in a study of early T cells in non-severe SARS-CoV-2 infection. TCRdb re-derived calls from the 5' RACE reads in MiXCR, one entry per CDR3 protein. The sample includes fewer than 85,000 distinct CDR3 sequences, 10% to 12% of them seen just once. The CDR3 runs to 15 residues. Trimming took 4 bases from V and 2 from J, leaving 17 bases between them. Germline V gives CDR1 GTSNPN, CDR2 SVGIG (reference sequence). In this sample, this clonotype turned up a few times. What it binds is not known. Study-level results: Anti-spike CD8 responses were favored by VDJdb matching, which missed private and CD4 specificities.

This sequence joins TRBV30 and TRBJ1-2, with TRBD1 as a possible D gene (6 bases). Sequenced here: whole blood, sampled at baseline. This TCR came from an adult who was a healthcare worker with PCR-confirmed SARS-CoV-2 infection or an uninfected control (not recorded which). The CDR3 nucleotides are TGTGCCTGGAAGAAAACCGGACAGATGAACTATGGCTACACCTTC. This codes for CAWKKTGQMNYGYTF.